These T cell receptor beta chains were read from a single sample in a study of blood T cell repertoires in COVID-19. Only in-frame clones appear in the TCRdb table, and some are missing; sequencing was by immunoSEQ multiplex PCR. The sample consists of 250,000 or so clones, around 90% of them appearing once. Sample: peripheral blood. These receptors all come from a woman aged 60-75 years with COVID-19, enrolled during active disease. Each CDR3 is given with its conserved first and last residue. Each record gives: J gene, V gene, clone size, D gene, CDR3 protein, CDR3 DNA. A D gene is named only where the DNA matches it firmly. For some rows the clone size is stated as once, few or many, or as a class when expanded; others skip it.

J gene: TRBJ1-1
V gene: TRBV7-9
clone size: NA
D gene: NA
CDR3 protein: CASSLSGTEAFF
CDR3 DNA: TGTGCCAGCAGCTTATCGGGCACTGAAGCTTTCTTT

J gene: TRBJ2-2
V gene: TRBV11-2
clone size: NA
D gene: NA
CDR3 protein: CASSLDRRPRAGELFF
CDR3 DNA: TGTGCCAGCAGCTTAGATCGTCGGCCGAGGGCCGGGGAGCTGTTTTTT

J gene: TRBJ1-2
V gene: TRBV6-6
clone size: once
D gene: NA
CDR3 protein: CASIQPDMSYGYTF
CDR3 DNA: TGTGCCAGCATCCAACCCGACATGTCCTATGGCTACACCTTC

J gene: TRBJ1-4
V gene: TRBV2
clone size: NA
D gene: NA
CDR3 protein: CATGLRDEKLFF
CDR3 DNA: TGTGCCACAGGGTTACGAGATGAAAAACTGTTTTTT

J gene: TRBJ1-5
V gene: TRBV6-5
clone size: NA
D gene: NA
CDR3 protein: CASSYRGNQPQHF
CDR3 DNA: TGTGCCAGCAGTTATCGGGGTAATCAGCCCCAGCATTTT

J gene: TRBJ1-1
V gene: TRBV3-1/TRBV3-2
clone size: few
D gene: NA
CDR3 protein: CASSQGPQGGFF
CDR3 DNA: TGTGCCAGCAGCCAAGGTCCGCAGGGCGGTTTCTTT

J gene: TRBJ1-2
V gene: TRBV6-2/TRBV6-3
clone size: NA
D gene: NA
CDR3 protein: CASSYSSGPYGYTF
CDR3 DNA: TGTGCCAGCAGTTACTCGTCAGGGCCCTATGGCTACACCTTC

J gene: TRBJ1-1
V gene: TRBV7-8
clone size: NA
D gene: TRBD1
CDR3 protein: CASSSATSRQGNTEAFF
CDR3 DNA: TGTGCCAGCAGCTCCGCCACTTCTCGACAGGGGAACACTGAAGCTTTCTTT

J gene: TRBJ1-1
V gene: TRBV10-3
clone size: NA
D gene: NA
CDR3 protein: CAISGRGTEAFF
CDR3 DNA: TGTGCCATCAGTGGGAGGGGCACTGAAGCTTTCTTT

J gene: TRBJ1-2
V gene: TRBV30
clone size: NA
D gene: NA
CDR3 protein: CAWSLRAGNYGYTF
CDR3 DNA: TGTGCCTGGAGTCTGCGGGCGGGTAACTATGGCTACACCTTC

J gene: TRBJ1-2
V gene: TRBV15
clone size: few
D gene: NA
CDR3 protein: CATSTGDPYGYTF
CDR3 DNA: TGTGCCACCAGCACGGGGGACCCCTATGGCTACACCTTC

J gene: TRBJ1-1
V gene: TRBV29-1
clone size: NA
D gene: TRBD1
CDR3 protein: CSVSTGVSTEAFF
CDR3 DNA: TGCAGCGTCTCTACAGGGGTGAGCACTGAAGCTTTCTTT

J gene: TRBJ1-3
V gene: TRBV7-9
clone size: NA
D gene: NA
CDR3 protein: CASSLTLSGLGNTIYF
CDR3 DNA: TGTGCCAGCAGCTTAACCCTCTCAGGGTTAGGAAACACCATATATTTT

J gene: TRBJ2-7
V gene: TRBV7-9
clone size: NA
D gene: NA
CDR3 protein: CASSLTGYEQYF
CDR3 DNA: TGTGCCAGCAGCTTGACAGGTTACGAGCAGTACTTC

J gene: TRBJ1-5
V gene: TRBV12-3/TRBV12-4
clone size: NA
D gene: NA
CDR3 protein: CASSPRRRGAQHF
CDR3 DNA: TGTGCCAGCAGTCCCCGACGGAGGGGCGCACAGCATTTT

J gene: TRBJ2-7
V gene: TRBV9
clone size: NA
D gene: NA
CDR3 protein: CASSVSTGYEQYF
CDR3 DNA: TGTGCCAGCAGCGTATCCACCGGCTACGAGCAGTACTTC

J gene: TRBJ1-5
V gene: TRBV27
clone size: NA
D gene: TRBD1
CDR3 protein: CASSPGGLGQPQHF
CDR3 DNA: TGTGCCAGCAGTCCAGGGGGCTTGGGTCAGCCCCAGCATTTT

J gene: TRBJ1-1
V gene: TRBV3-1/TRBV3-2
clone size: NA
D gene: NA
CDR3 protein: CASGPTGMNTEAFF
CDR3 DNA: TGTGCCAGCGGTCCGACAGGAATGAACACTGAAGCTTTCTTT

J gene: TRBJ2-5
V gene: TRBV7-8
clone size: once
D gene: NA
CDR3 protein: CASSLGYRAGETQYF
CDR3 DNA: TGTGCCAGCAGCTTAGGCTACAGGGCGGGTGAGACCCAGTACTTC

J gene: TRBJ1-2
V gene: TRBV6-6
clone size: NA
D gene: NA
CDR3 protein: CASSLILGADYGYTF
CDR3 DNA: TGTGCCAGCAGTCTAATCTTAGGGGCGGACTATGGCTACACCTTC

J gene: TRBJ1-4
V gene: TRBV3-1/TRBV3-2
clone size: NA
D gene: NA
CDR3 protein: CASSQDRGTNEKLFF
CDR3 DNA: TGTGCCAGCAGCCAAGACAGGGGAACTAATGAAAAACTGTTTTTT

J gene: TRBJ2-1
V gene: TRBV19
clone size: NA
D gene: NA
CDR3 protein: CASISLGGNEQFF
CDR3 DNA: TGTGCCAGTATTTCTCTGGGAGGCAATGAGCAGTTCTTC

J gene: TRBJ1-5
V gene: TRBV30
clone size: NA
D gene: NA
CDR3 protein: CAWSVGGGHQPQHF
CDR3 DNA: TGTGCCTGGAGTGTAGGGGGGGGTCACCAGCCCCAGCATTTT

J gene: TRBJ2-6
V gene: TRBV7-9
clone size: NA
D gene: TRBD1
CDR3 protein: CASSLGPPTGEAGANVLTF
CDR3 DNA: TGTGCCAGCAGCTTAGGACCTCCAACAGGGGAAGCTGGGGCCAACGTCCTGACTTTC

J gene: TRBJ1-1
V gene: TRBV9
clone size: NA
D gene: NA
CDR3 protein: CASSVQSNTEAFF
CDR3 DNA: TGTGCCAGCAGCGTCCAATCGAACACTGAAGCTTTCTTT

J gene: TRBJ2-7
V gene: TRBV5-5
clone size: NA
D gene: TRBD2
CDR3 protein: CASSLVGTSGAGGYEQYF
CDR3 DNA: TGTGCCAGCAGCTTGGTAGGGACTAGCGGTGCCGGGGGCTACGAGCAGTACTTC

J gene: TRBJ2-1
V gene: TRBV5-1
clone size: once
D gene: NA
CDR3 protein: CASTDAVSSLSHNEQFF
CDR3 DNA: TGCGCCAGCACCGACGCAGTGAGTAGCCTAAGTCACAATGAGCAGTTCTTC

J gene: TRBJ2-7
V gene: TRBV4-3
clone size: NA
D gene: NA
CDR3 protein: CASSQDRRGARRYKQYF
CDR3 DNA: TGCGCCAGCAGCCAAGATCGTCGGGGGGCGCGGAGATACAAGCAGTACTTC

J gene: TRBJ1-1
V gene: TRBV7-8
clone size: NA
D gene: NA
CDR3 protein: CASSLRIEGVVTEAFF
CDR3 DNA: TGTGCCAGCAGCTTAAGGATCGAGGGGGTCGTCACTGAAGCTTTCTTT

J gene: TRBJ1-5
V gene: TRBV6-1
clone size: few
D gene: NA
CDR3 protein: CASSEAQAQPQHF
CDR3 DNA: TGTGCCAGCAGTGAGGCCCAGGCTCAGCCCCAGCATTTT

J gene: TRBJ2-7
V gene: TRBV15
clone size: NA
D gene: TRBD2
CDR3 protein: CATSREASGDYEQYF
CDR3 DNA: TGTGCCACCAGCAGAGAAGCTAGCGGGGACTACGAGCAGTACTTC

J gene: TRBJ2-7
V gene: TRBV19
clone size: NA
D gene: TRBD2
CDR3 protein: CASSASGGAVYEQYF
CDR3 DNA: TGTGCCAGTAGTGCTAGCGGGGGGGCCGTCTACGAGCAGTACTTC

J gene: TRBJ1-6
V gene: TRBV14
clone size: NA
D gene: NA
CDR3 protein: CASSSLATGSGSPLHF
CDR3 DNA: TGTGCCAGCAGCTCCCTCGCAACAGGGTCGGGTTCACCCCTCCACTTT

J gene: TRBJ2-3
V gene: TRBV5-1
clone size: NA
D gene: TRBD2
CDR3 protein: CASSARGGMADTQYF
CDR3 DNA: TGCGCCAGCAGCGCCCGCGGGGGAATGGCAGATACGCAGTATTTT

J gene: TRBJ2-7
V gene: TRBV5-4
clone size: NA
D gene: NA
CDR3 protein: CASSLSPTSSYEQYF
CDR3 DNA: TGTGCCAGCAGCTTGTCCCCTACGAGCTCCTACGAGCAGTACTTC

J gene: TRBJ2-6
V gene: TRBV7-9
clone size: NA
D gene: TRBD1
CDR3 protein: CASTPVPGQDSGANVLTF
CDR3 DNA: TGTGCCAGCACCCCTGTACCGGGACAGGACTCTGGGGCCAACGTCCTGACTTTC

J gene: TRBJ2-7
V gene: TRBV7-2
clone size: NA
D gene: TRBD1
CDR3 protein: CASSIDRGSDEQYF
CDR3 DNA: TGTGCCAGCAGCATAGACAGGGGATCGGACGAGCAGTACTTC

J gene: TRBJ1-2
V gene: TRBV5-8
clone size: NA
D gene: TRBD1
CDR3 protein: CASSLTLRQGTRGYTF
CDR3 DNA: TGTGCCAGCAGCTTGACCCTAAGACAGGGGACGAGGGGCTACACCTTC

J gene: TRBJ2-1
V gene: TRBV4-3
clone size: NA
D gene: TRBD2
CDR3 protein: CASSLGLAGKLYNEQFF
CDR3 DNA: TGCGCCAGCAGCCTAGGATTAGCGGGGAAGCTTTACAATGAGCAGTTCTTC

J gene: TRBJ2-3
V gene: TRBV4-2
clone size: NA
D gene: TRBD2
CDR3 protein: CASSQARGREDTQYF
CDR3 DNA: TGTGCCAGCAGCCAAGCGCGGGGGAGGGAAGATACGCAGTATTTT

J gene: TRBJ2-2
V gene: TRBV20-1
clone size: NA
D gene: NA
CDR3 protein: CSASGQANTGELFF
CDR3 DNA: TGCAGTGCCAGTGGACAAGCGAACACCGGGGAGCTGTTTTTT

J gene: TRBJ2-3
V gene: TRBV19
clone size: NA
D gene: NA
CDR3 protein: CASSGGAGDTQYF
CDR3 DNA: TGTGCCAGTAGTGGGGGGGCCGGAGATACGCAGTATTTT

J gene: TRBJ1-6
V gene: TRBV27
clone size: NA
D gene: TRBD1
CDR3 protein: CASSFGQGNSPLHF
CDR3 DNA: TGTGCCAGCAGTTTCGGACAGGGCAATTCACCCCTCCACTTT

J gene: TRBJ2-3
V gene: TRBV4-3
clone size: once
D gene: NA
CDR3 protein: CASSQEHRASDTQYF
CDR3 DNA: TGCGCCAGCAGCCAAGAGCACAGGGCCTCAGATACGCAGTATTTT

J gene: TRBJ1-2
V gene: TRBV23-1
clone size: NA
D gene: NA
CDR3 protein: CASSHGGLNRLNCNYGYTF
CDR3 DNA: TGCGCCAGCAGTCATGGTGGGCTAAACAGGCTGAACTGTAACTATGGCTACACCTTC

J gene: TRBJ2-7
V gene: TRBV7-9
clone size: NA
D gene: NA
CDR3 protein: CASSLVSGPEQYF
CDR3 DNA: TGTGCCAGCAGCTTAGTATCAGGGCCCGAGCAGTACTTC

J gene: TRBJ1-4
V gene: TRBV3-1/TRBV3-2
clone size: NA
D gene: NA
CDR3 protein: CASSQELGGFNEKLFF
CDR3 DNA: TGTGCCAGCAGCCAAGAGCTGGGGGGGTTCAATGAAAAACTGTTTTTT

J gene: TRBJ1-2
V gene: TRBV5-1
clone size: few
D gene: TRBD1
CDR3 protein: CASSLARGQLYGYTF
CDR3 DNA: TGCGCCAGCAGCTTGGCTAGGGGACAGCTTTATGGCTACACCTTC

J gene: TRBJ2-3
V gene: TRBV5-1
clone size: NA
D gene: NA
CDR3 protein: CASSLAGGQVLDTQYF
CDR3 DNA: TGCGCCAGCAGCTTAGCGGGCGGACAAGTACTAGATACGCAGTATTTT

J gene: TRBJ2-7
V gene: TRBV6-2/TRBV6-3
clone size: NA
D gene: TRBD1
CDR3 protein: CASSRTGTVSEQYF
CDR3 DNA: TGTGCCAGCAGTAGGACCGGGACAGTGAGCGAGCAGTACTTC

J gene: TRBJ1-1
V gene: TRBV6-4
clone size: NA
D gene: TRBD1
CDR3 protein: CASSETTGSGQGSEAFF
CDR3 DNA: TGTGCCAGCAGTGAAACCACGGGGTCTGGACAGGGCTCTGAAGCTTTCTTT

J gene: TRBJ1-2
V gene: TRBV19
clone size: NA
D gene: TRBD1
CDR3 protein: CASSGERLTGYGYTF
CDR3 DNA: TGTGCCAGTAGTGGTGAACGACTGACAGGGTATGGCTACACCTTC

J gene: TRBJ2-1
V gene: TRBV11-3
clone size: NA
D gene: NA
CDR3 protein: CASSSQGTYNEQFF
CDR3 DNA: TGTGCCAGCAGCTCACAGGGGACTTACAATGAGCAGTTCTTC

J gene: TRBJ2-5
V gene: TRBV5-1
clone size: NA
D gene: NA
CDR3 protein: CASSLGAETQYF
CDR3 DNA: TGCGCCAGCAGCTTGGGGGCTGAGACCCAGTACTTC

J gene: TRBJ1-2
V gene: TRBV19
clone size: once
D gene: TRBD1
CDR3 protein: CASSMGQGIYGYTF
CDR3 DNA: TGTGCCAGTAGTATGGGACAGGGGATCTATGGCTACACCTTC